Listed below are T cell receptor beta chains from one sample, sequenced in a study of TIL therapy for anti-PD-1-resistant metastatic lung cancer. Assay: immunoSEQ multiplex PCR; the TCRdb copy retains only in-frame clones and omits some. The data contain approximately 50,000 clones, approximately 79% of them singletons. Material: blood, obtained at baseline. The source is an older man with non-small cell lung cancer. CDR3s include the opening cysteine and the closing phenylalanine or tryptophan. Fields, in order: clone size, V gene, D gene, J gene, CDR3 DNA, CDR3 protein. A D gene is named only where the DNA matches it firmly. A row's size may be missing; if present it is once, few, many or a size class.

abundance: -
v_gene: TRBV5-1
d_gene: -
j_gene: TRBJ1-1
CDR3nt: TGCGCCAGCAGCAGGACAGAGGAGGGGAGCACTGAAGCTTTCTTT
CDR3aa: CASSRTEEGSTEAFF

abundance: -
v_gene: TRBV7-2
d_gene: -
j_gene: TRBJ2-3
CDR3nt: TGTGCCAGCAGCTTAGCCCGGGGAGAAGGTACGCAGTATTTT
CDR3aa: CASSLARGEGTQYF

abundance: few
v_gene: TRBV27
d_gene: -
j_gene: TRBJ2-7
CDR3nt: TGTGCCAGCAGTTTGAACGGGCCCTACGAGCAGTACTTC
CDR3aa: CASSLNGPYEQYF

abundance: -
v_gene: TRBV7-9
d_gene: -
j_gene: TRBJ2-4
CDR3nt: TGTGCCAGCAGCTTAGTTCCGGGAAAAAACATTCAGTACTTC
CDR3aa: CASSLVPGKNIQYF

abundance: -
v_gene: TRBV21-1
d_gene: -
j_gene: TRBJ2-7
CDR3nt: TGTGCCAGCAGCAAGTACGAGCAGTACTTC
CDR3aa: CASSKYEQYF

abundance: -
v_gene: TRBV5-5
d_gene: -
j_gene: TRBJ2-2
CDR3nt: TGTGCCAGCAGCTTGGAGGGGAGGCGGTTGGGGGAGCTGTTTTTT
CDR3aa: CASSLEGRRLGELFF

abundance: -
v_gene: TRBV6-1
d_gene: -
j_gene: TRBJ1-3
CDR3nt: TGTGCCAGCATCCCGGGGGGGGGCGGAAACACCATATATTTT
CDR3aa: CASIPGGGGNTIYF

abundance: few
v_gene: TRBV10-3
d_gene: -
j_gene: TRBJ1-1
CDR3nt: TGTGCCATCAGTGAGTCTTCAGACAGTGAAGCTTTCTTT
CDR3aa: CAISESSDSEAFF

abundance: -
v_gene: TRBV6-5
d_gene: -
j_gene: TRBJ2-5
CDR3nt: TGTGCCAGCAGTCCTTTCGAGACCCAGTACTTC
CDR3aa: CASSPFETQYF

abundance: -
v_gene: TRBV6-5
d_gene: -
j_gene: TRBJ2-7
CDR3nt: TGTGCCAGCAGTACGTCCTACGAGCAGTACTTC
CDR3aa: CASSTSYEQYF

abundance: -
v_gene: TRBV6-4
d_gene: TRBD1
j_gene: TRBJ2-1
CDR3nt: TGTGCCAGCAGGCGCGGGACAGGGAGGAGCAATGAGCAGTTCTTC
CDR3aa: CASRRGTGRSNEQFF

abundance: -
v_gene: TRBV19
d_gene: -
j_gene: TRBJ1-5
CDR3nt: TGTGCCAGTAGTATTCAGGATGGCCCCAATCAGCCCCAGCATTTT
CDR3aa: CASSIQDGPNQPQHF

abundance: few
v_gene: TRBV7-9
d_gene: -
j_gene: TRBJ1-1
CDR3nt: TGTGCCAGCAGCATCGCCGGGAACACTGAAGCTTTCTTT
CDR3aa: CASSIAGNTEAFF

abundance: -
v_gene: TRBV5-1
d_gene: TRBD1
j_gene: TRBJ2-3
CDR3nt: TGCGCCAGCAGCTTGGCCGGACAGGCAGATACGCAGTATTTT
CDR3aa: CASSLAGQADTQYF

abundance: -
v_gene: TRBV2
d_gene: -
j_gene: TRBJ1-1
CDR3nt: TGTGCCAGCAGGGGGACTTTTAACACTGAAGCTTTCTTT
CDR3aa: CASRGTFNTEAFF

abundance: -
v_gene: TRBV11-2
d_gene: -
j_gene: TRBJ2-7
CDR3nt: TGTGCCAGCAGCTTAGATCCCGGGATCCCCTACGAGCAGTACTTC
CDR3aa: CASSLDPGIPYEQYF

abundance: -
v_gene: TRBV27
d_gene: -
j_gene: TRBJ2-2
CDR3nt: TGTGCCAGCAGTTTACGAGCAGCGAACACCGGGGAGCTGTTTTTT
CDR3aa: CASSLRAANTGELFF

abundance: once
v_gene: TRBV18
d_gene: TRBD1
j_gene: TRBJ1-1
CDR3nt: TGTGCCAGCTCACCGACAGGGGCAACGAACACTGAAGCTTTCTTT
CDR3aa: CASSPTGATNTEAFF

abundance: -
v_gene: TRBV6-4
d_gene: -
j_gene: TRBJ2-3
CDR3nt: TGTGCCAGCAGCCAAACAGGTACCACAGATACGCAGTATTTT
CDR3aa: CASSQTGTTDTQYF

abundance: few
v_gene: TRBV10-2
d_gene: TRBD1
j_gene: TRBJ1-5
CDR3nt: TGCGCCAGCAGGGAAGGACAGGTCGGCCAGCCCCAGCATTTT
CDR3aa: CASREGQVGQPQHF

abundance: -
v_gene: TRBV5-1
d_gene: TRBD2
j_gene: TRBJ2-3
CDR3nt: TGCGCCAGCAGCTTGGGGGCGGGAGTGGAGGATACGCAGTATTTT
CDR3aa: CASSLGAGVEDTQYF

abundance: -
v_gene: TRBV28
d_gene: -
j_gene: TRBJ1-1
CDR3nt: TGTGCCAGCAGCCGGACAGTCACGAACACTGAAGCTTTCTTT
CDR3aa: CASSRTVTNTEAFF

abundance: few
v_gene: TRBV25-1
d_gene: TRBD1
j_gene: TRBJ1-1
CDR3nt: TGTGCCAGCAGTGAATATAGGGGACAGGTTGGAGCTTTCTTT
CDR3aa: CASSEYRGQVGAFF

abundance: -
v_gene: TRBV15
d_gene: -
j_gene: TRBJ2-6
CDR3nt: TGTGCCACCAGCAGAGGGTACTTGTCTGGGGCCAACGTCCTGACTTTC
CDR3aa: CATSRGYLSGANVLTF

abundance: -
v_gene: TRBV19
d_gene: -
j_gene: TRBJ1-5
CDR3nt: TGTGCCAGTAGAGTGACAGGTGGCAATCAGCCCCAGCATTTT
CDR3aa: CASRVTGGNQPQHF

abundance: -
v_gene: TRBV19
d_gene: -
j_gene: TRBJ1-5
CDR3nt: TGTGCCAGTAGTATCACTGGGGGGGATCAGCCCCAGCATTTT
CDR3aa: CASSITGGDQPQHF

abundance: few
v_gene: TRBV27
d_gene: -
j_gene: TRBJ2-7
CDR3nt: TGTGCCAGCGCGGTTCTAGCGACCTACGAGCAGTACTTC
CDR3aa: CASAVLATYEQYF

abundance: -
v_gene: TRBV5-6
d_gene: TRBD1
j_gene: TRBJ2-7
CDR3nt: TGTGCCAGCAGCTTGCAGGGCCAGGGGGCTTACGAGCAGTACTTC
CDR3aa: CASSLQGQGAYEQYF

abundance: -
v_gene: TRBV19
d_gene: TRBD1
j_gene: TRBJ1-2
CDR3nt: TGTGCCAGTAGCCCCGGATTGGGACAGTATCCCCCGGTCGACTATGGCTACACCTTC
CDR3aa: CASSPGLGQYPPVDYGYTF

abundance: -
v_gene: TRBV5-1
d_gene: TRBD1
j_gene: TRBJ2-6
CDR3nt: TGCGCCAGCAGCTTGGTGGCAGGGGGCTCTGGGGCCAACGTCCTGACTTTC
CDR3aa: CASSLVAGGSGANVLTF

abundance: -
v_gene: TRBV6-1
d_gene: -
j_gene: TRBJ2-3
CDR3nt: TGTGCCAGCAGTGAACGCCAGGCCCGAGGTACAGATACGCAGTATTTT
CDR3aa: CASSERQARGTDTQYF

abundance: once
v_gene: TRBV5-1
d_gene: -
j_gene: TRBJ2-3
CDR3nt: TGCGCCAGCATTGGCACAGATACGCAGTATTTT
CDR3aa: CASIGTDTQYF

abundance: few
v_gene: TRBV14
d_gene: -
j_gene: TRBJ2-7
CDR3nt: TGTGCCACCAGAGAAGCGGCGAGCTCCTACGAGCAGTACTTC
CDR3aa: CATREAASSYEQYF

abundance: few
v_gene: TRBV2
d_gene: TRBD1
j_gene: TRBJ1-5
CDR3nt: TGTGCCAGCAGCGACAGGGAAGGCAATCAGCCCCAGCATTTT
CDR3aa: CASSDREGNQPQHF

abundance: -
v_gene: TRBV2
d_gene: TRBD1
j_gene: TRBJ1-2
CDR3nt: TGTGCCAGCAGTGAAACCCGGGACAGGGGGGAGGATGGCTACACCTTC
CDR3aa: CASSETRDRGEDGYTF

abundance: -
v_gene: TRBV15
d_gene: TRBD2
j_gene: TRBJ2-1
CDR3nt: TGTGCCACCAGCAAGCTAGCGGGCTCCTACAATGAGCAGTTCTTC
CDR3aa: CATSKLAGSYNEQFF

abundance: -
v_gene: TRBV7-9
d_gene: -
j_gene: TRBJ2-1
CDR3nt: TGTGCCAGCAGCCTAGACGAGGTTGTCAATGAGCAGTTCTTC
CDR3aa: CASSLDEVVNEQFF

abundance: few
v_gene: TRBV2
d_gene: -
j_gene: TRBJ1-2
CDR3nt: TGTGCCAGCAGTGAAGGGGGCTCCTCGGGCTACACCTTC
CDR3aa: CASSEGGSSGYTF

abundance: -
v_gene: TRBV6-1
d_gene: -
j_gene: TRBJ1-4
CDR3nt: TGTGCCAGCAACAGGGTGAATGAAAAACTGTTTTTT
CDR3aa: CASNRVNEKLFF

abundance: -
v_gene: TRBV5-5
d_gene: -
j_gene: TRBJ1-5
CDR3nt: TGTGCCAGCAGCTTGGTGGGGACGAGCAATCAGCCCCAGCATTTT
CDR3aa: CASSLVGTSNQPQHF

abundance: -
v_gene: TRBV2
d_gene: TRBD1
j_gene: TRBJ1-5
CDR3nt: TGTGCCAGCAGTGGCGGACAGGGTAGGGGTCAGCCCCAGCATTTT
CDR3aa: CASSGGQGRGQPQHF

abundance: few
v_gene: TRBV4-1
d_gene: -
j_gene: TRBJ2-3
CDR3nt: TGCGCCAGCAGCCAGGAGACAGTCACAGATACGCAGTATTTT
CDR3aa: CASSQETVTDTQYF

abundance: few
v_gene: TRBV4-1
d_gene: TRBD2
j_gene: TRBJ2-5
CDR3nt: TGCGCCAGCAGCGCAAGAGCGGGGGTACGAGGTCCGGAGACCCAGTACTTC
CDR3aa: CASSARAGVRGPETQYF

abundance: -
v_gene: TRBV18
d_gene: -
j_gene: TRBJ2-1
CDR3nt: TGTGCCAGCTCACCAGCCGGGAGCTCCTACAATGAGCAGTTCTTC
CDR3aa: CASSPAGSSYNEQFF

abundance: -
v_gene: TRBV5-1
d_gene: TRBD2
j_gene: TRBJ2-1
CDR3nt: TGCGCCAGCAGCTTCGGACTAGCAAACAATGAGCAGTTCTTC
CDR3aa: CASSFGLANNEQFF

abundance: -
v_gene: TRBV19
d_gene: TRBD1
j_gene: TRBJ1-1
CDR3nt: TGTGCCAGTATTGACAGGGACACTGAAGCTTTCTTT
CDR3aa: CASIDRDTEAFF

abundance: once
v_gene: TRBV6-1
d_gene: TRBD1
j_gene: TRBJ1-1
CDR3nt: TGTGCCAGCAGTGACCAACAGGGGGCTAGCACTGAAGCTTTCTTT
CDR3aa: CASSDQQGASTEAFF

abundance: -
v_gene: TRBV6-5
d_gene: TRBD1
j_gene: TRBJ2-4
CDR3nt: TGTGCCAGCAGTCGGGACAGTACCAAAAACATTCAGTACTTC
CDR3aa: CASSRDSTKNIQYF

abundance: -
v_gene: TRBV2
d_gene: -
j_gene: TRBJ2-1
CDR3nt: TGTGCCAGCAGTAATAATGGGAGGAACAATGAGCAGTTCTTC
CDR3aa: CASSNNGRNNEQFF

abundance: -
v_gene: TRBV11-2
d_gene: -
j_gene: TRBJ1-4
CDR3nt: TGTGCCAGCAGCTTAGGAACAGCTGCAACTAATGAAAAACTGTTTTTT
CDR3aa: CASSLGTAATNEKLFF

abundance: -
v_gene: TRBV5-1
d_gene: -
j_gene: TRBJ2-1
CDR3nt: TGCGCCAGCAGCCCAGACAGTGGCTCCTACAATGAGCAGTTCTTC
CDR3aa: CASSPDSGSYNEQFF